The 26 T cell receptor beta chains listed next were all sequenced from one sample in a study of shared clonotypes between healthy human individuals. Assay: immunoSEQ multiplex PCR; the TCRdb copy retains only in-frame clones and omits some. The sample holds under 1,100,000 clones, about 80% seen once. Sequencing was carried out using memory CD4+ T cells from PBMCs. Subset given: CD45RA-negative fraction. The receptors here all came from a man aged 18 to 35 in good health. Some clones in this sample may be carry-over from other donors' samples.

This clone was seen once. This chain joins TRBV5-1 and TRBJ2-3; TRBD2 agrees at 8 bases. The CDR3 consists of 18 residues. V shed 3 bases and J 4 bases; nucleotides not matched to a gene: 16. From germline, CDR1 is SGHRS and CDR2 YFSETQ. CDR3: CASSSYTGGSGSADTQYF. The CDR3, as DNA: TGCGCCAGCAGCTCGTATACCGGGGGGAGCGGGAGCGCAGATACGCAGTATTTT.

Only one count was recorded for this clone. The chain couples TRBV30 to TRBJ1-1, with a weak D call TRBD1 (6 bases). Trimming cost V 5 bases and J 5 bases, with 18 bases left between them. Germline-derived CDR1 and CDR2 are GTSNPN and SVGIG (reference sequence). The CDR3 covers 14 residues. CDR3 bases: TGTGCCTGGCGCGGCACAGGGCTTTCGACTGAAGCTTTCTTT. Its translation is CAWRGTGLSTEAFF. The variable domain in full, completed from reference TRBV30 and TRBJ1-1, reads SQTIHQWPATLVQPVGSPLSLECTVEGTSNPNLYWYRQAAGRGLQLLFYSVGIGQISSEVPQNLSASRPQDRQFILSSKKLLLSDSGFYLCAWRGTGLSTEAFFGQGTRLTVV.

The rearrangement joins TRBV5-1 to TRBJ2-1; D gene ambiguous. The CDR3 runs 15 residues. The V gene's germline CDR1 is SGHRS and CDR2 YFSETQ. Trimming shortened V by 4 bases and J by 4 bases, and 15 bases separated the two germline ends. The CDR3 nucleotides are TGCGCCAGCAGCGAGCAAACCGACACGTACAATGAGCAGTTCTTC. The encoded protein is CASSEQTDTYNEQFF. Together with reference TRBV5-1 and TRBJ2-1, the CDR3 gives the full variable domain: KAGVTQTPRYLIKTRGQQVTLSCSPISGHRSVSWYQQTPGQGLQFLFEYFSETQRNKGNFPGRFSGRQFSNSRSEMNVSTLELGDSALYLCASSEQTDTYNEQFFGPGTRLTVL.

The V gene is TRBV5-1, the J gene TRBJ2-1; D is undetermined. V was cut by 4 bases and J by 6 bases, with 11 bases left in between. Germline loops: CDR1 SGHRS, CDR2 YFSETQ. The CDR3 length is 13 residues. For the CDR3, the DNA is TGCGCCAGCAGCCTAGACTGGGGCAATGAGCAGTTCTTC. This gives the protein CASSLDWGNEQFF.

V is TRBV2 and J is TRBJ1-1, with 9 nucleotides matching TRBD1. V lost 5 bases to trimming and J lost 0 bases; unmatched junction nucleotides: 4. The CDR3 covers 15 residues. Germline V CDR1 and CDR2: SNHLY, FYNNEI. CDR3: CASSWDRVMNTEAFF. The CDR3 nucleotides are TGTGCCAGCAGTTGGGACAGGGTGATGAACACTGAAGCTTTCTTT.

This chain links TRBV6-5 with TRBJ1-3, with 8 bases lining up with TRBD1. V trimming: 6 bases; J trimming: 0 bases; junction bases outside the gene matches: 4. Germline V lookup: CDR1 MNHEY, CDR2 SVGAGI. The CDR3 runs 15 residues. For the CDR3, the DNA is TGTGCCAGCAGGGACAGGGCTACCTCTGGAAACACCATATATTTT. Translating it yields CASRDRATSGNTIYF.

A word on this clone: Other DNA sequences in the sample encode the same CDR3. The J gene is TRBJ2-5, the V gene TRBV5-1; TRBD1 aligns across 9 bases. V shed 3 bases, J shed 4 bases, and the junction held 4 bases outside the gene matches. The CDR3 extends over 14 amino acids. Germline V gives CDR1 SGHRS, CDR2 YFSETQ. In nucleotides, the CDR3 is TGCGCCAGCAGCTCCGGACAGGGGCTAGAGACCCAGTACTTC. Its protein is CASSSGQGLETQYF.

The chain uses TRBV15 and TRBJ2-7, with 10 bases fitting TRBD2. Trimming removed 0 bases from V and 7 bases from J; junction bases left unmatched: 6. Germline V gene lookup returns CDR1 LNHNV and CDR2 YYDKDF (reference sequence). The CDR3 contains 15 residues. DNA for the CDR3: TGTGCCACCAGCAGAGATAGGGCTAGCGGGAGAGAGCAGTACTTC. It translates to CATSRDRASGREQYF. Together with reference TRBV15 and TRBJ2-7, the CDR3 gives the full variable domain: DAMVIQNPRYQVTQFGKPVTLSCSQTLNHNVMYWYQQKSSQAPKLLFHYYDKDFNNEADTPDNFQSRRPNTSFCFLDIRSPGLGDTAMYLCATSRDRASGREQYFGPGTRLTVT.

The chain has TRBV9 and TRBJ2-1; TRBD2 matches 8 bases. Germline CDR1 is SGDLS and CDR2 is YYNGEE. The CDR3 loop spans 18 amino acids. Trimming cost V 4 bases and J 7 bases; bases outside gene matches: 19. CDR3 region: CASSPRGREAPLKNEQFF. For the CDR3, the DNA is TGTGCCAGCAGCCCCCGTGGGCGGGAGGCCCCCTTGAAAAATGAGCAGTTCTTC.

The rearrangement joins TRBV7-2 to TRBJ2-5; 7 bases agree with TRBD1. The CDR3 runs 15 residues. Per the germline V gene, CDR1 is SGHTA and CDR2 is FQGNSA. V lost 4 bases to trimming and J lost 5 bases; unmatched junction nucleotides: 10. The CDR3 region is CASSSRQGWGETQYF. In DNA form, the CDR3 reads TGTGCCAGCAGCTCAAGACAGGGTTGGGGGGAGACCCAGTACTTC.

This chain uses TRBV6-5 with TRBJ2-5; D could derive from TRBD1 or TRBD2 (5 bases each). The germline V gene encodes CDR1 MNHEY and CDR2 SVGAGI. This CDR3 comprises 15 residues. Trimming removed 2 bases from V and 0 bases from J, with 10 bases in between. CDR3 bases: TGTGCCAGCAGTTACGGGACGGAGTACCAAGAGACCCAGTACTTC. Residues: CASSYGTEYQETQYF.

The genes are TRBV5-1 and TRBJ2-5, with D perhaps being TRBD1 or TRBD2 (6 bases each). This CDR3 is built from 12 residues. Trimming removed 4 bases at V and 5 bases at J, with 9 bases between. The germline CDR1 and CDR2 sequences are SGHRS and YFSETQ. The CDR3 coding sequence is TGCGCCAGCAGCACGGGGGCTGAGACCCAGTACTTC. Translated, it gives CASSTGAETQYF.

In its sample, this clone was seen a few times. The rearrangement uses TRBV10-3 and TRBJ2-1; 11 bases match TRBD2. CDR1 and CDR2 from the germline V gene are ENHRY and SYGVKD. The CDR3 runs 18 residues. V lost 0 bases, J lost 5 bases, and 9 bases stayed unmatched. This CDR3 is CAISESGIAGGPDNEQFF. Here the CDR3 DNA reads TGTGCCATCAGTGAGTCGGGGATAGCGGGAGGGCCGGACAATGAGCAGTTCTTC.

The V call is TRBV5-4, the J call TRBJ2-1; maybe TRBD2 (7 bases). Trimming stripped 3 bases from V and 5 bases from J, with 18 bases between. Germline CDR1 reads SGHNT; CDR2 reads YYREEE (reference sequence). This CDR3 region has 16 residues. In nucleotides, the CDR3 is TGTGCCAGCAGCTGGGGGGGCGACGCGGTAAACAATGAGCAGTTCTTC. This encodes CASSWGGDAVNNEQFF.

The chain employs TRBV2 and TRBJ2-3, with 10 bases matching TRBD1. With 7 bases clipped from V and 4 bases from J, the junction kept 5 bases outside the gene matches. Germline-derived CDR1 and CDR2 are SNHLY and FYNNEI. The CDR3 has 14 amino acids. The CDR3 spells CASKRDRGSDTQYF. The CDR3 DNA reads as TGTGCCAGCAAGAGGGACAGGGGATCAGATACGCAGTATTTT.

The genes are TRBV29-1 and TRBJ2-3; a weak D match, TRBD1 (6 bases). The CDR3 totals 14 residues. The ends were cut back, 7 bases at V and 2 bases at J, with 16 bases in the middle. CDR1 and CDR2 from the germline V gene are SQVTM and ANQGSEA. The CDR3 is CSARDTHPTDTQYF. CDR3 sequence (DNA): TGCAGCGCCCGGGACACCCACCCCACAGATACGCAGTATTTT.

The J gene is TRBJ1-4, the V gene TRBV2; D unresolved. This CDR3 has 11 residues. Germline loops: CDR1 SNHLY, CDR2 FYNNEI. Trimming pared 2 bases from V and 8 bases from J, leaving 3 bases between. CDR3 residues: CASSEIEKLFF. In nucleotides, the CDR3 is TGTGCCAGCAGTGAAATCGAAAAACTGTTTTTT.

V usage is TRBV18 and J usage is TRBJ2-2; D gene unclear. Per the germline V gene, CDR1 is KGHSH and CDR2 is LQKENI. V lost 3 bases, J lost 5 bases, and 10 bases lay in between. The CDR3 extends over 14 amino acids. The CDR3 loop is CASSPFDLTGELFF. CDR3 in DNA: TGTGCCAGCTCACCCTTCGACCTAACCGGGGAGCTGTTTTTT.

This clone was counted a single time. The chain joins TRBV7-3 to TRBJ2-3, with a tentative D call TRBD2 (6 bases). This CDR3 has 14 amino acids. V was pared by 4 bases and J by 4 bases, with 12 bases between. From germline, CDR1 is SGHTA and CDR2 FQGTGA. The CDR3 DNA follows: TGTGCCAGCAGCTCCGGAGGGCCGGCAGATACGCAGTATTTT. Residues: CASSSGGPADTQYF.

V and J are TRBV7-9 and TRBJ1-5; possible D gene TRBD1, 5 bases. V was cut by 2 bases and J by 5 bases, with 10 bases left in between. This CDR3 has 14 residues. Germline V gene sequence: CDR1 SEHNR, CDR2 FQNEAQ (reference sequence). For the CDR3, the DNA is TGTGCCAGCAGCTTACAGGGTCTTGATCAGCCCCAGCATTTT. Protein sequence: CASSLQGLDQPQHF.

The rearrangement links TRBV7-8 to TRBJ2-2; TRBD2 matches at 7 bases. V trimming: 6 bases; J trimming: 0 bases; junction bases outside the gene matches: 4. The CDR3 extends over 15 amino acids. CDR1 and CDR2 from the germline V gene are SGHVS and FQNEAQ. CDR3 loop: CASSTTSANTGELFF. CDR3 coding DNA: TGTGCCAGCAGTACAACTAGCGCGAACACCGGGGAGCTGTTTTTT.

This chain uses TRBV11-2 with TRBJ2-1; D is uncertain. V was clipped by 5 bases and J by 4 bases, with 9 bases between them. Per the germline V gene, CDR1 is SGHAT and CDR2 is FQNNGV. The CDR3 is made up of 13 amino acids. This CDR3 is CASSARLYNEQFF. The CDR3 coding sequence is TGTGCCAGCAGCGCTCGACTTTACAATGAGCAGTTCTTC.

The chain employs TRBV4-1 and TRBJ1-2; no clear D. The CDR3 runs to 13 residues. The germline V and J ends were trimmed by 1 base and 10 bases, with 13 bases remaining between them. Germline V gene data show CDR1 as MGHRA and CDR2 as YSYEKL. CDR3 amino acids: CASSQVARHNYTF. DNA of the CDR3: TGCGCCAGCAGCCAAGTTGCACGACATAACTACACCTTC.

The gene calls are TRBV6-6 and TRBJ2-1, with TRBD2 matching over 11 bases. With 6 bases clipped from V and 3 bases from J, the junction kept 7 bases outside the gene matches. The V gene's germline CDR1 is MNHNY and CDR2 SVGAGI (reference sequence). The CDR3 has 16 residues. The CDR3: CASSRGTSGNYNEQFF. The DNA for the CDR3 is TGTGCCAGCAGCCGAGGGACTAGCGGAAACTACAATGAGCAGTTCTTC.

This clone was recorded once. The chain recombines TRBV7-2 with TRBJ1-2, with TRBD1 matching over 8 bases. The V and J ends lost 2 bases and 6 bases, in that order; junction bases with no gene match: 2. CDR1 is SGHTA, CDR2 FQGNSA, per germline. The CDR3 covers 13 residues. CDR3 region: CASSLRQGNGYTF. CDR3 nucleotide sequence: TGTGCCAGCAGCTTAAGACAGGGGAATGGCTACACCTTC.

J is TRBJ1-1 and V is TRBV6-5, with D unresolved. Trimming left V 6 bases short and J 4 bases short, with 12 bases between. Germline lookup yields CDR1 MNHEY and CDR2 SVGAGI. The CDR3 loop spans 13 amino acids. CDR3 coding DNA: TGTGCCAGCAGCTTCAACGGAGGCACTGAAGCTTTCTTT. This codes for CASSFNGGTEAFF.